A selection of T cell receptor beta chains follows, all from one sample in a study of cytomegalovirus exposure and HLA in healthy donors. The protocol was immunoSEQ multiplex PCR, while the TCRdb copy is restricted to in-frame clones and leaves out a portion. The repertoire holds tens of thousands of clones, 88% seen once, with about 6.7% in the top ten. Sequencing was performed on PBMCs. The origin of the receptors is a woman aged 25 to 39 in good health and CMV-seronegative. Both conserved end residues are part of each CDR3. Fields, in order: D gene, V gene, clone size, J gene, CDR3 DNA, CDR3 protein. The D gene is left open where the match is weak. Only some rows state a clone size, as once, few, many or a class for expanded clones.

D: -
V: TRBV28
size: -
J: TRBJ1-2
DNA: TGTGCCAGCAGGTCGGGGGTCGGCTATGGCTACACCTTC
CDR3: CASRSGVGYGYTF

D: -
V: TRBV4-2
size: once
J: TRBJ2-2
DNA: TGTGCCAGCAGCCAGTCCCCGGGAACACACACCGGGGAGCTGTTTTTT
CDR3: CASSQSPGTHTGELFF

D: TRBD2
V: TRBV11-3
size: once
J: TRBJ2-1
DNA: TGCGCCAGCAGCCCAGGAGGGCTAGCGGGGAATACTTACAATGAGCAGTTCTTC
CDR3: CASSPGGLAGNTYNEQFF

D: TRBD1
V: TRBV18
size: -
J: TRBJ2-3
DNA: TGTGCCAGCTCACCAGCCAGGGGGACGCTCCAAACATACACAGATACGCAGTATTTT
CDR3: CASSPARGTLQTYTDTQYF

D: -
V: TRBV10-2
size: -
J: TRBJ2-2
DNA: TGCGCCAGCCGCGACCGGGGGGCTCAGGAGCTGTTTTTT
CDR3: CASRDRGAQELFF

D: TRBD2
V: TRBV11-2
size: -
J: TRBJ2-1
DNA: TGTGCCAGCAGCTTAGGGGGGACTAGCACGGGGGAGCAGTTCTTC
CDR3: CASSLGGTSTGEQFF

D: TRBD1
V: TRBV5-4
size: -
J: TRBJ2-7
DNA: TGTGCCAGCAGCTTAAGGACAGGGGATTACGAGCAGTACTTC
CDR3: CASSLRTGDYEQYF

D: -
V: TRBV11-2
size: -
J: TRBJ2-7
DNA: TGTGCCAGCAGCTTACCGACTAAATTACGGGAGCAGTACTTC
CDR3: CASSLPTKLREQYF

D: -
V: TRBV19
size: few
J: TRBJ2-6
DNA: TGTGCCAGTAGTCCCCGTTCTAGCTCTGGGGCCAACGTCCTGACTTTC
CDR3: CASSPRSSSGANVLTF

D: TRBD1
V: TRBV11-3
size: -
J: TRBJ2-2
DNA: TGCGCCAGCAGAGCAGGGGGCACGAACACCGGGGAGCTGTTTTTT
CDR3: CASRAGGTNTGELFF

D: TRBD1
V: TRBV19
size: few
J: TRBJ1-2
DNA: TGTGCCAGTAGTATAAGGGACAGGGGGCGAGCTAACTATGGCTACACCTTC
CDR3: CASSIRDRGRANYGYTF

D: -
V: TRBV27
size: -
J: TRBJ2-7
DNA: TGTGCCAGCAGCCCCCGACGGGCGGGACCCTACGAGCAGTACTTC
CDR3: CASSPRRAGPYEQYF

D: TRBD1
V: TRBV18
size: -
J: TRBJ2-7
DNA: TGTGCCAGCTCACCCCAACAGGGGGAGGACGAGCAGTACTTC
CDR3: CASSPQQGEDEQYF

D: -
V: TRBV4-1
size: -
J: TRBJ2-7
DNA: TGCGCCAGCAGCCAACTCAAATTACAGGGCTACGAGCAGTACTTC
CDR3: CASSQLKLQGYEQYF

D: TRBD1
V: TRBV6-5
size: -
J: TRBJ1-5
DNA: TGTGCCAGCACCAAGGGACAGGGGTTCCAGGAGCCCCAGCATTTT
CDR3: CASTKGQGFQEPQHF

D: -
V: TRBV6-4
size: -
J: TRBJ2-3
DNA: TGTGCCAGCAGAGAGCGGAGCTACACAGATACGCAGTATTTT
CDR3: CASRERSYTDTQYF

D: -
V: TRBV5-1
size: few
J: TRBJ2-3
DNA: TGCGCCAGCAGCTTGGGACAGTTGGGCCATGATACGCAGTATTTT
CDR3: CASSLGQLGHDTQYF

D: -
V: TRBV5-1
size: -
J: TRBJ1-1
DNA: TGCGCCAGCAGCTACGTCGTAGACACTGAAGCTTTCTTT
CDR3: CASSYVVDTEAFF

D: -
V: TRBV6-5
size: once
J: TRBJ2-3
DNA: TGTGCCAGCACCTTAGACAGTGCTAGCACAGATACGCAGTATTTT
CDR3: CASTLDSASTDTQYF

D: TRBD1
V: TRBV28
size: -
J: TRBJ2-7
DNA: TGTGCCAGCAGTTCCAACCGCCGGGACAGGGCCTACGAGCAGTACTTC
CDR3: CASSSNRRDRAYEQYF

D: TRBD1
V: TRBV19
size: -
J: TRBJ2-4
DNA: TGTGCCAGTAGGGGGGACAGGGGGGTGGCCAAAAACATTCAGTACTTC
CDR3: CASRGDRGVAKNIQYF

D: TRBD1
V: TRBV11-2
size: -
J: TRBJ2-6
DNA: TGTGCCAGCAGCTTAGATGCCCGACAGGGGGGCTCTGGGGCCAACGTCCTGACTTTC
CDR3: CASSLDARQGGSGANVLTF

D: TRBD1
V: TRBV19
size: -
J: TRBJ1-2
DNA: TGTGCCAGTAGTACACAGGGGGTTCTGGACTATGGCTACACCTTC
CDR3: CASSTQGVLDYGYTF

D: TRBD1
V: TRBV13
size: -
J: TRBJ2-7
DNA: TGTGCCAGCAGTAGGGACAGGGGCTACGAGCAGTACTTC
CDR3: CASSRDRGYEQYF

D: TRBD2
V: TRBV5-1
size: -
J: TRBJ2-7
DNA: TGCGCCAGCAGCTTAGGGAGGGAGGGTACCGAGCAGTACTTC
CDR3: CASSLGREGTEQYF

D: -
V: TRBV7-6
size: once
J: TRBJ2-1
DNA: TGTGCCAGCAGCTCGCCTCGGGAAAGGGTCGCTGATGAGCAGTTCTTC
CDR3: CASSSPRERVADEQFF

D: TRBD2
V: TRBV19
size: -
J: TRBJ2-3
DNA: TGTGCCAGTAGTAAACCGACTAGCGGGATACCCACGCAGTATTTT
CDR3: CASSKPTSGIPTQYF

D: TRBD1
V: TRBV2
size: -
J: TRBJ1-1
DNA: TGTGCCAGCAGTGAACCAAGGGGGCCTCACACTGAAGCTTTCTTT
CDR3: CASSEPRGPHTEAFF

D: -
V: TRBV28
size: -
J: TRBJ2-3
DNA: TGTGCCAGCAGTCAGCAAGCGAGTTACACAGATACGCAGTATTTT
CDR3: CASSQQASYTDTQYF

D: -
V: TRBV27
size: -
J: TRBJ2-7
DNA: TGTGCCAGCAGTCCGTTTAGGAGGTACGAGCAGTACTTC
CDR3: CASSPFRRYEQYF

D: -
V: TRBV29-1
size: -
J: TRBJ2-1
DNA: TGCAGCGTTGGACTAGACAATGAGCAGTTCTTC
CDR3: CSVGLDNEQFF

D: -
V: TRBV7-8
size: -
J: TRBJ2-3
DNA: TGTGCCAGCAGAAGGTTCGCTAGCGTCACAGATACGCAGTATTTT
CDR3: CASRRFASVTDTQYF

D: -
V: TRBV5-1
size: -
J: TRBJ1-4
DNA: TGCGCCAGCAGGCTGGAGGCCAGGGGCACTAATGAAAAACTGTTTTTT
CDR3: CASRLEARGTNEKLFF

D: TRBD2
V: TRBV27
size: -
J: TRBJ2-1
DNA: TGTGCCAGCAGTTTATTCTCACCCGTAGCGGGTTCTTACAATGAGCAGTTCTTC
CDR3: CASSLFSPVAGSYNEQFF

D: TRBD1
V: TRBV29-1
size: -
J: TRBJ2-1
DNA: TGCAGCGTTGAAGCCCACCGCCCGACAGGGGGGGTCTGGGACAATGAGCAGTTCTTC
CDR3: CSVEAHRPTGGVWDNEQFF

D: TRBD1
V: TRBV28
size: -
J: TRBJ1-1
DNA: TGTGCCAGCAGTCCCTTGGACAGGACCGGGAACACTGAAGCTTTCTTT
CDR3: CASSPLDRTGNTEAFF

D: -
V: TRBV25-1
size: -
J: TRBJ1-5
DNA: TGTGCCAGCAGTTTTGCGGCCCAGCCCCAGCATTTT
CDR3: CASSFAAQPQHF

D: TRBD1
V: TRBV20-1
size: -
J: TRBJ1-5
DNA: TGCAGGGGACAGCTCGAGCAGCCCCGGCATTTT
CDR3: CRGQLEQPRHF

D: TRBD2
V: TRBV29-1
size: -
J: TRBJ2-7
DNA: TGCAGCGTTGTACCGGCAGGGGGCCTAGCGGGAGGAGGAAACGAGCAGTACTTC
CDR3: CSVVPAGGLAGGGNEQYF

D: TRBD2
V: TRBV5-1
size: -
J: TRBJ2-1
DNA: TGCGCCAGCCGTGAGCGGGAGATCAACAATGAGCAGTTCTTC
CDR3: CASREREINNEQFF

D: -
V: TRBV2
size: once
J: TRBJ1-5
DNA: TGTGCCAGCAGCCTTGAGACTGGAGGCAATCAGCCCCAGCATTTT
CDR3: CASSLETGGNQPQHF

D: TRBD2
V: TRBV5-1
size: -
J: TRBJ2-7
DNA: TGCGCCAGCAGCCGAACTAGCGGGAGCTCCTACGAGCAGTACTTC
CDR3: CASSRTSGSSYEQYF

D: TRBD1
V: TRBV28
size: few
J: TRBJ1-2
DNA: TGTGCCAGCAGTCCCACCGGGACAGGGTCGGTTCAGGGCTACACCTTC
CDR3: CASSPTGTGSVQGYTF

D: TRBD2
V: TRBV30
size: -
J: TRBJ2-7
DNA: TGTGCCTGGGGGACTAGTCTCTACGAGCAGTACTTC
CDR3: CAWGTSLYEQYF

D: -
V: TRBV6-5
size: -
J: TRBJ2-3
DNA: TGTGCCAGCAGGGGGGGCGGGAGACCGCAGTATTTT
CDR3: CASRGGGRPQYF

D: -
V: TRBV7-3
size: -
J: TRBJ1-1
DNA: TGTGCCAGCAGCTTAAGCCAGGGCACTGAAGCTTTCTTT
CDR3: CASSLSQGTEAFF

D: -
V: TRBV4-3
size: -
J: TRBJ1-4
DNA: TGCGCCAGCAGTCCGGACGGGGCAACTAATGAAAAACTGTTTTTT
CDR3: CASSPDGATNEKLFF

D: -
V: TRBV5-5
size: -
J: TRBJ1-3
DNA: TGTGCCAGCAGCTTCGGACAGGGAAACACCATATATTTT
CDR3: CASSFGQGNTIYF